This paragraph covers one TCR beta chain sequence. Antigen unknown. Blood from later-ophthalmopathy patients was taken at first hyperthyroidism diagnosis. The PBMCs studied were ones that came from about 10 ml fresh peripheral blood. The data are from a study of T cells in Graves' hyperthyroidism and ophthalmopathy. This CDR3 has 14 residues. Germline CDR1 and CDR2: MGHRA and YSYEKL. Trimming pared 4 bases from V and 7 bases from J, leaving 13 bases between. Researchers took RNA transcripts and amplified the TCR beta CDR3 regions from them. TCR CDR3 regions were first amplified by RT-PCR with HTBI primers. TCRdb used MiXCR to reprocess the multiplex PCR reads, holding one entry per CDR3 protein. The sample lists about 160,000 distinct CDR3 sequences; 9.4% were seen once. Notes on the study in general: Ophthalmopathy was distinguished from stable hyperthyroidism by 13 V-J signatures.

The clonotype comes from a woman aged 18-30 years with Graves' hyperthyroidism that later progressed to Graves' ophthalmopathy. The chain carries TRBV4-1 and TRBJ2-2; no reliable D call. Sequencing was performed on blood. The CDR3 here is CASSPALVGGELFF. CDR3 DNA: TGCGCCAGCAGCCCCGCACTTGTGGGCGGGGAGCTGTTTTTT.